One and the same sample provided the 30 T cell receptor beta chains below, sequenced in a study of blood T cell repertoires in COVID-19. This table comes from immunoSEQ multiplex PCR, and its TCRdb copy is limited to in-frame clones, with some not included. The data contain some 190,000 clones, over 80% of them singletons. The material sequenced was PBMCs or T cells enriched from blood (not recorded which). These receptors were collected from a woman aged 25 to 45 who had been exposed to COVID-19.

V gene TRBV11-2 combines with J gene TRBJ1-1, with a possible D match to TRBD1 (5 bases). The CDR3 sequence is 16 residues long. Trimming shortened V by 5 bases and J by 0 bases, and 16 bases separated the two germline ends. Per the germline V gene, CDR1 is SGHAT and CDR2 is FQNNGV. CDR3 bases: TGTGCCAGCAGCCCCTGGGGGGTGGGGGTGAACACTGAAGCTTTCTTT. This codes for CASSPWGVGVNTEAFF.

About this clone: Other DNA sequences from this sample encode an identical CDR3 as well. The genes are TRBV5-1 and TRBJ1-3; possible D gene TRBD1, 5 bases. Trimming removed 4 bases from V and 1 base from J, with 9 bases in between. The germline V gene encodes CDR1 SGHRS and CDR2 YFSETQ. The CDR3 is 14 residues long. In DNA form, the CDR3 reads TGCGCCAGCAGCCCGGGGGGGTCTGGAAACACCATATATTTT. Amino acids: CASSPGGSGNTIYF.

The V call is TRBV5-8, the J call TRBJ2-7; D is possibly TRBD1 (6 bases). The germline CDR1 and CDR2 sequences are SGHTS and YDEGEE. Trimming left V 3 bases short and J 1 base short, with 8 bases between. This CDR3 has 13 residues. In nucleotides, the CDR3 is TGTGCCAGCAGCTGGGGGCTTTCCTACGAGCAGTACTTC. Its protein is CASSWGLSYEQYF.

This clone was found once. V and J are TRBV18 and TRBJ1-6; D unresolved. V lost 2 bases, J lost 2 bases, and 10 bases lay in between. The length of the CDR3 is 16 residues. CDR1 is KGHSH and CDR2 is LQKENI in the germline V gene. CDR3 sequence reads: CASSPGRGAYNSPLHF. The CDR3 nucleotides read TGTGCCAGCTCACCAGGACGGGGAGCCTATAATTCACCCCTCCACTTT.

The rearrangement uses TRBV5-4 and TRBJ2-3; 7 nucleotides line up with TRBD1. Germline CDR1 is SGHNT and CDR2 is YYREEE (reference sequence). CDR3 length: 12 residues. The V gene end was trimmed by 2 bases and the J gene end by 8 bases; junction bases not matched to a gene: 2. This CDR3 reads CASSLQGSTQYF. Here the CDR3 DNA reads TGTGCCAGCAGCTTACAGGGGAGTACGCAGTATTTT. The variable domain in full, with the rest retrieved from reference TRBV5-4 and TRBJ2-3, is ETGVTQSPTHLIKTRGQQVTLRCSSQSGHNTVSWYQQALGQGPQFIFQYYREEENGRGNFPPRFSGLQFPNYSSELNVNALELDDSALYLCASSLQGSTQYFGPGTRLTVL.

CDR3 sequence: CASSIVAGETQYF. Here the CDR3 DNA reads TGTGCCAGTAGTATAGTTGCGGGAGAGACCCAGTACTTC. V and J are TRBV19 and TRBJ2-5; D possibly corresponds to TRBD2 (5 bases). CDR1 and CDR2 from the germline V gene are LNHDA and SQIVND (reference sequence). Trimming removed 1 base from V and 4 bases from J, with 7 bases in between. The CDR3 consists of 13 residues.

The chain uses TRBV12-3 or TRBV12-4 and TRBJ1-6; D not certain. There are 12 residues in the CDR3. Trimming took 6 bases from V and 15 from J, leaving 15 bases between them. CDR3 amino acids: CASSLDTSGLHF. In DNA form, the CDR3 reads TGTGCCAGCAGCCTCGACACCTCTGGCCTCCACTTT.

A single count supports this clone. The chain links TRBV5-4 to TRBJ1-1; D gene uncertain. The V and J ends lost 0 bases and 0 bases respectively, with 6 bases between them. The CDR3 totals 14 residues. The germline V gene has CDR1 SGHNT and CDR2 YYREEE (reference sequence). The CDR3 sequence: CASSLAPVNTEAFF. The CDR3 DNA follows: TGTGCCAGCAGCTTGGCCCCCGTGAACACTGAAGCTTTCTTT.

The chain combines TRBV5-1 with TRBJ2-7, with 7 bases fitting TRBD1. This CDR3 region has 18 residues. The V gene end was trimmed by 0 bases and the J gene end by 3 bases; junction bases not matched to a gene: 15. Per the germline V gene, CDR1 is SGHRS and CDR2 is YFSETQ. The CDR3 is CASSLAKIVGRGNYEQYF. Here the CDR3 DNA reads TGCGCCAGCAGCTTGGCGAAGATAGTCGGCAGGGGGAACTACGAGCAGTACTTC.

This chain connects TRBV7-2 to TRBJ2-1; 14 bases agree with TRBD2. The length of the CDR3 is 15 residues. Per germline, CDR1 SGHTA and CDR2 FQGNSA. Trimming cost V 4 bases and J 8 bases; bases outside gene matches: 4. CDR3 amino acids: CASSWTSGGFYEQFF. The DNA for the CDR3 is TGTGCCAGCAGCTGGACTAGCGGGGGGTTCTATGAGCAGTTCTTC.

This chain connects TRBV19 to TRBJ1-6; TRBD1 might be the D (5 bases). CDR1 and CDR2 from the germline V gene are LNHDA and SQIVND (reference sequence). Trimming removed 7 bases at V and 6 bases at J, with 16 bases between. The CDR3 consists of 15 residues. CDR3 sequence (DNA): TGTGCCAGTACGGCGGGCGGGACGGGTAATTCACCCCTCCACTTT. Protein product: CASTAGGTGNSPLHF.

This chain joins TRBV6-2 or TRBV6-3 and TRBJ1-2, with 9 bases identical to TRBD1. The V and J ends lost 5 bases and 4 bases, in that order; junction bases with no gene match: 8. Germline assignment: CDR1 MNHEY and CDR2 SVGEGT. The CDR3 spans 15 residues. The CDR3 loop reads CASSVRDRASYGYTF. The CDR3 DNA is TGTGCCAGCAGTGTACGGGACAGGGCGTCCTATGGCTACACCTTC.

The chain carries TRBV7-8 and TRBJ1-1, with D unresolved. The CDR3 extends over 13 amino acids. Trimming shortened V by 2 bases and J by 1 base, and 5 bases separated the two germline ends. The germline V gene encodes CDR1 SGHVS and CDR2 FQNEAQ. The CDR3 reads CASSLSGNTEAFF. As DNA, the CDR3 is TGTGCCAGCAGCTTATCAGGGAACACTGAAGCTTTCTTT.

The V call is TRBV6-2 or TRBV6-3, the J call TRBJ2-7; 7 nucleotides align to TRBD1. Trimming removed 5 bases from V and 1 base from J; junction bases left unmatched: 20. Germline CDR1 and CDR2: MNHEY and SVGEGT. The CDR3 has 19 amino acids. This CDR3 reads CASSRHQESRGIRSYEQYF. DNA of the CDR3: TGTGCCAGCAGTCGGCACCAAGAATCCAGGGGGATTAGGTCCTACGAGCAGTACTTC.

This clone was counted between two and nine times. Written as DNA, the CDR3 is TGTGCCAGCAGTCCAGGGACTCCGGTGGATACGCAGTATTTT. It yields the protein CASSPGTPVDTQYF. The rearrangement links TRBV27 to TRBJ2-3, with D tentatively TRBD2 (6 bases). This CDR3 is 14 amino acids long. Germline assignment: CDR1 MNHEY and CDR2 SMNVEV (reference sequence). Between the trimmed V and J ends, which lost 5 bases and 6 bases, there was a span of 15 bases.

For the CDR3, the DNA is TGTGCCAGCAGCTTCAGTCTCGATCAGCCCCAGCATTTT. It encodes CASSFSLDQPQHF. The V gene is TRBV11-2, the J gene TRBJ1-5, with D hard to call. This CDR3 spans 13 amino acids. Between the trimmed V and J ends, which lost 3 bases and 5 bases, there was a span of 8 bases. Germline V gives CDR1 SGHAT, CDR2 FQNNGV.

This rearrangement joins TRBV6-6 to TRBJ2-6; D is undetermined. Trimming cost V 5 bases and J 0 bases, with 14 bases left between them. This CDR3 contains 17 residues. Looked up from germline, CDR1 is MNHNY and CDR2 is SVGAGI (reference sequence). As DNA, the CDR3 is TGTGCCAGCAGTCGCCCGGGTCTATCCTCTGGGGCCAACGTCCTGACTTTC. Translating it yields CASSRPGLSSGANVLTF.

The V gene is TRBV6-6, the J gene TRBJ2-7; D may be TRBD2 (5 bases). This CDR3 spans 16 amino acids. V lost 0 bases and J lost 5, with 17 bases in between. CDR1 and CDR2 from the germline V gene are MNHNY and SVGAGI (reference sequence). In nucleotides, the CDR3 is TGTGCCAGCAGTTACTCGGAACGGACTCTCTTCCACGAGCAGTACTTC. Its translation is CASSYSERTLFHEQYF.

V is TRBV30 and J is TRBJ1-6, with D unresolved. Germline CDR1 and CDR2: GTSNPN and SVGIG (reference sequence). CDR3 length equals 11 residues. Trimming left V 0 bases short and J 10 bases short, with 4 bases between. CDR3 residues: CAWSVLSPLHF. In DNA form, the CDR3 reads TGTGCCTGGAGTGTACTCTCACCCCTCCACTTT.

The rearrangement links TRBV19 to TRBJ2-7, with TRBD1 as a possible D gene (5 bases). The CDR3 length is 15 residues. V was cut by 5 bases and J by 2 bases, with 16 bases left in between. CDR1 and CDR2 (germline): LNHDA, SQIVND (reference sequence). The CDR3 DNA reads TGTGCCAGTAGTTCTCTTGATGTCAGGGCCTACGAGCAGTACTTC. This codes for CASSSLDVRAYEQYF.

CDR3 sequence: CASSYTSTNTEAFF. CDR3 nucleotide sequence: TGTGCCAGCAGTTATACCAGTACGAACACTGAAGCTTTCTTT. This chain connects TRBV6-2 or TRBV6-3 to TRBJ1-1; D ambiguous. The CDR3 is made up of 14 amino acids. Trimming removed 3 bases from V and 1 base from J, with 9 bases in between. Per the germline V gene, CDR1 is MNHEY and CDR2 is SVGEGT.

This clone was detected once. CDR3 in DNA: TGTGCCAGCACGCAGGGTTTCGGTAATCAGCCCCAGCATTTT. Amino acids: CASTQGFGNQPQHF. The genes are TRBV2 and TRBJ1-5, with D possibly TRBD1 on 5 matching bases. Per the germline V gene, CDR1 is SNHLY and CDR2 is FYNNEI. The ends were cut back, 7 bases at V and 4 bases at J, with 14 bases in the middle. The CDR3 runs to 14 residues.

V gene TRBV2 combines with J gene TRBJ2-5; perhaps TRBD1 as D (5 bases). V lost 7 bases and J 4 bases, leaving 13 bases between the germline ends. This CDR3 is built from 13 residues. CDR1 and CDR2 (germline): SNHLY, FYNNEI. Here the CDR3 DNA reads TGTGCCAGCAATTGGGCAGGGCTAGAGACCCAGTACTTC. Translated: CASNWAGLETQYF.

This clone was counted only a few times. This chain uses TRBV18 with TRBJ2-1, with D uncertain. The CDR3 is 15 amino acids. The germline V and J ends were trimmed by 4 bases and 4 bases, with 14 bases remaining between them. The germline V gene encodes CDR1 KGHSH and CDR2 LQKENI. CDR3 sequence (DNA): TGTGCCAGCTCACGCAATCACGAGATATACAATGAGCAGTTCTTC. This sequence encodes CASSRNHEIYNEQFF.

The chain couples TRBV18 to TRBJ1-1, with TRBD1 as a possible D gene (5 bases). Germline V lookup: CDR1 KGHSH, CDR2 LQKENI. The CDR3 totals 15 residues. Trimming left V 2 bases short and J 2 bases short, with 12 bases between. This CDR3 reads CASSPMGQGNTEAFF. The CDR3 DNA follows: TGTGCCAGCTCACCAATGGGGCAGGGTAACACTGAAGCTTTCTTT.

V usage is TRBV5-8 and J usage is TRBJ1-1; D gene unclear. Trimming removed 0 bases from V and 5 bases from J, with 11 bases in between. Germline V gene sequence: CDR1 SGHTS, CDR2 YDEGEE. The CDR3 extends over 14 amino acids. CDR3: CASSLAVLTTEAFF. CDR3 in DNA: TGTGCCAGCAGCTTGGCAGTTTTGACTACTGAAGCTTTCTTT.

The CDR3 coding sequence is TGTGCCAGCAGTTACGGATCCAGGGGGCCAAACTATGGCTACACCTTC. It is translated as CASSYGSRGPNYGYTF. V is TRBV6-5 and J is TRBJ1-2; 8 nucleotides match TRBD1. The CDR3 loop spans 16 amino acids. The V gene end was trimmed by 2 bases and the J gene end by 2 bases; junction bases not matched to a gene: 7. Germline values: CDR1 MNHEY, CDR2 SVGAGI.

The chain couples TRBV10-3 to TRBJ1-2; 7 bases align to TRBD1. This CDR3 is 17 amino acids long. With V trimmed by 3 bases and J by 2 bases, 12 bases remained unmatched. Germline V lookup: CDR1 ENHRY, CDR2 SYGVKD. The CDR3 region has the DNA TGTGCCATCAGTGATCGGGGGACAGACAGCTCCAACTATGGCTACACCTTC. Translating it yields CAISDRGTDSSNYGYTF.

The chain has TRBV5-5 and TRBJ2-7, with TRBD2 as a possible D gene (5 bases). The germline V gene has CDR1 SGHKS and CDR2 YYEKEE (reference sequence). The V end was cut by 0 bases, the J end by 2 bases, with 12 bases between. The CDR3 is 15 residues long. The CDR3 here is CASSLGMDSTYEQYF. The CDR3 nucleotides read TGTGCCAGCAGCTTGGGGATGGACTCGACCTACGAGCAGTACTTC.

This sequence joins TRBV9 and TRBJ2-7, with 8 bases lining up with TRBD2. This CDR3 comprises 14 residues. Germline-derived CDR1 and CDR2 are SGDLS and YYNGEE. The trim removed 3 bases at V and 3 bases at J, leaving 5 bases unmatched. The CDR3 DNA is TGTGCCAGCAGCGCCGGTAGCGGGGACTACGAGCAGTACTTC. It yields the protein CASSAGSGDYEQYF.